This is a list of T cell receptor beta chains from one sample in a study of T cell changes during pregnancy in multiple sclerosis. The table came from immunoSEQ multiplex PCR; TCRdb's copy has only in-frame clones and leaves some out. The sample comprises roughly 50,000 clones, about 92% of which are singletons, and 0.25% rests with the top ten. The material was CD4+ T cells from peripheral blood mononuclear cells, obtained in the third trimester of pregnancy. All receptors come from a female donor with multiple sclerosis, enrolled in a pregnancy study. Both conserved end residues are part of each CDR3. Only part of the rows carry a size: once, few, many, or a class if the clone is expanded.

V gene	clone size	J gene	CDR3 protein
TRBV4-1	.	TRBJ1-1	CASSKSGFMNTEAFF
TRBV28	.	TRBJ2-7	CASSPPHAYEQYF
TRBV25-1	.	TRBJ2-2	CASRGVGNTGELFF
TRBV29-1	.	TRBJ2-1	CSVEASGRSSGEQFF
TRBV5-1	few	TRBJ1-3	CASSLSGGITGNTIYF
TRBV30	.	TRBJ1-2	CAWSARGRGYGYTF
TRBV7-2	.	TRBJ2-2	CASSSSGTGELFF
TRBV15	.	TRBJ1-5	CATSGDQGGHSQPQHF
TRBV7-9	.	TRBJ1-5	CASSLDKSNQPQHF
TRBV5-4	.	TRBJ2-7	CASSPGTSGRSYEQYF
TRBV12-5	.	TRBJ2-5	CASGFGTGSETQYF
TRBV18	.	TRBJ1-1	CASSPDLRDTEAFF
TRBV5-1	.	TRBJ2-2	CASLPALGDTGELFF
TRBV28	.	TRBJ1-2	CASRPDLGGYGYTF
TRBV5-1	.	TRBJ2-7	CASSLRLAGDLTGVEQYF
TRBV7-3	.	TRBJ2-2	CASSLKSGGTGELFF
TRBV7-2	.	TRBJ1-1	CASSLYHMNTEAFF
TRBV19	.	TRBJ1-2	CASSQDRVSYGYTF
TRBV9	once	TRBJ2-7	CASSPGGAYEQYF
TRBV6-1	.	TRBJ1-1	CASRAGLNTEAFF
TRBV4-2	.	TRBJ2-3	CASSQDPGTGVKSDTQYF
TRBV19	.	TRBJ2-2	CASGRLAVNTGELFF
TRBV27	.	TRBJ2-7	CATMGHSSYEQYF
TRBV30	.	TRBJ1-2	CAWSVGGQYGYTF
TRBV6-5	.	TRBJ1-5	CASSTRGPNQPQHF
TRBV29-1	.	TRBJ2-7	CSVAQTAYEQYF
TRBV2	.	TRBJ2-2	CASEQGSAGELFF
TRBV2	.	TRBJ2-5	CASSEVGASGETQYF
TRBV6-1	once	TRBJ2-1	CASSTGTVESEQFF
TRBV30	.	TRBJ1-2	CAWSPLQGATNYGYTF
TRBV29-1	.	TRBJ1-5	CSVAEGGPNQPQHF
TRBV7-9	once	TRBJ1-1	CASSPGGMNTEAFF
TRBV19	.	TRBJ1-5	CASSMNTRPQHF
TRBV7-2	.	TRBJ2-7	CASSLRLAGPYEQYF
TRBV11-2	.	TRBJ2-1	CASSRRGVDEQFF
TRBV4-1	.	TRBJ2-1	CASSQDLIGGIYNEQFF
TRBV5-4	.	TRBJ1-1	CASSFGGQRGTEAFF
TRBV5-8	.	TRBJ1-4	CASSLETGTGYEKLFF
TRBV15	once	TRBJ2-4	CATSPAAGRGTKNIQYF
TRBV19	.	TRBJ2-5	CASKVGTSGETQYF
TRBV5-1	.	TRBJ2-3	CASSFLAGASTDTQYF
TRBV5-1	.	TRBJ2-2	CASSPPLNTGELFF
TRBV28	.	TRBJ1-2	CASRKQGAGAGYTF
TRBV7-2	once	TRBJ1-5	CASSSLPGQVNQPQHF
TRBV7-2	.	TRBJ1-2	CASSTGLQYGDGYTF
TRBV9	.	TRBJ2-1	CASSVVGGGLKGEQFF
TRBV7-2	.	TRBJ2-6	CASSLVMGSTGANVLTF
TRBV9	.	TRBJ2-5	CASSVGPDRAETQYF
TRBV7-3	.	TRBJ2-5	CASSKGLAGLETQYF
TRBV30	.	TRBJ1-1	CAWTGALNTEAFF
TRBV2	.	TRBJ2-1	CASSGQYNEQFF